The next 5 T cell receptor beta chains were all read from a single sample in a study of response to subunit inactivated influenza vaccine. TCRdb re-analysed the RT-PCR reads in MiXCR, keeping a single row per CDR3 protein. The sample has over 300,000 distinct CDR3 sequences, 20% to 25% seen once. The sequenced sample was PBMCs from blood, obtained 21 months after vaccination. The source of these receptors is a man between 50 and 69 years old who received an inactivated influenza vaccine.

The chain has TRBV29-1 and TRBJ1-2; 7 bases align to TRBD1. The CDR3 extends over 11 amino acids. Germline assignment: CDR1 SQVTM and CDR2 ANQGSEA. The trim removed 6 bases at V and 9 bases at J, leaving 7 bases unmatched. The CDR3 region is CSVTGERSYTF. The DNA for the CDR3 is TGCAGCGTAACAGGGGAGAGGAGCTACACCTTC.

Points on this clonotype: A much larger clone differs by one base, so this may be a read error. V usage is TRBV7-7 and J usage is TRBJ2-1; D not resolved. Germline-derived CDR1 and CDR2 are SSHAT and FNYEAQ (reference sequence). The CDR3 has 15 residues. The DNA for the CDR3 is TGTGCTAGCAGCTCCGGATTAGGGATAGACAATGAGCGGTTCTTC. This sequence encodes CASSSGLGIDNERFF.

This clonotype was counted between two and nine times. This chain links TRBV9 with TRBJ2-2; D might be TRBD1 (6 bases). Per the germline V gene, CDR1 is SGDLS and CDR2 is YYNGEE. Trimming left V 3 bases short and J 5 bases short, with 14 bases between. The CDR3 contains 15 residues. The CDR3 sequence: CASSGGGGRTGELFF. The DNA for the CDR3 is TGTGCCAGCAGCGGAGGGGGTGGGAGAACCGGGGAGCTGTTTTTT. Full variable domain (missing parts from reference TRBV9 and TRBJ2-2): DSGVTQTPKHLITATGQRVTLRCSPRSGDLSVYWYQQSLDQGLQFLIQYYNGEERAKGNILERFSAQQFPDLHSELNLSSLELGDSALYFCASSGGGGRTGELFFGEGSRLTVL.

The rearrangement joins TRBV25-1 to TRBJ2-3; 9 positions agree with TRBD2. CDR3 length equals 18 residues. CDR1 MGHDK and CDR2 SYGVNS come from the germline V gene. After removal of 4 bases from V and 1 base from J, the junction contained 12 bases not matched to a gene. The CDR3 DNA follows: TGTGCCAGCAGTGCCTGGGGTAGCGGGAGTCGGGGCACAGATACGCAGTATTTT. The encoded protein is CASSAWGSGSRGTDTQYF.

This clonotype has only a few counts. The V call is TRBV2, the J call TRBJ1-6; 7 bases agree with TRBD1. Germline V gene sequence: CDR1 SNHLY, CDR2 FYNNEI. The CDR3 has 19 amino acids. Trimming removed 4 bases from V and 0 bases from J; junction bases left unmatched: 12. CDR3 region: CASSGSHRGMTSYNSPLHF. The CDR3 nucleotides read TGTGCCAGCAGTGGCAGTCACAGGGGAATGACCTCCTATAATTCACCCCTCCACTTT.